The 8 T cell receptor beta chains below come from one sample, sequenced in a study of T cells after yellow fever vaccination. TCRdb analysed the 5' RACE reads with MiXCR anew, one entry per CDR3 protein. The sample includes under 700,000 distinct CDR3 sequences, about 15% of them seen just once. Specimen: PBMCs, collected 4 to 6 days after the first yellow fever vaccination. The receptor set was obtained from a man between 18 and 35 years old who received the YFV17D yellow fever vaccine.

About this clonotype itself: One junction end disagrees with the germline gene, perhaps due to a read error. The chain combines TRBV27 with TRBJ1-5; 8 nucleotides line up with TRBD1. Germline CDR1 is MNHEY and CDR2 is SMNVEV (reference sequence). The CDR3 is made up of 18 amino acids. CDR3 sequence reads: CASGLRDRTVGGNQPQHF. The CDR3 DNA reads TGTGCCAGCGGTTTACGGGACAGGACGGTTGGGGGGAATCAGCCCCAGCATTTT.

The rearrangement links TRBV10-3 to TRBJ2-7, with D maybe TRBD1 (6 bases). Trimming took 3 bases from V and 5 from J, leaving 8 bases between them. The CDR3 runs 12 residues. The germline gives CDR1 ENHRY, CDR2 SYGVKD. The CDR3 region has the DNA TGTGCCATCAGTGACAGGGGTAACGAGCAGTACGTC. It codes for CAISDRGNEQYV.

In DNA, the CDR3 is TGCGCCAGCAGCCTTCCTAACAGGGGTGGAGAGACCCAGTACTTC. Protein: CASSLPNRGGETQYF. The chain joins TRBV5-1 to TRBJ2-5; TRBD1 matches at 7 bases. Germline V gene sequence: CDR1 SGHRS, CDR2 YFSETQ. CDR3 length: 15 amino acids. Trimming took 4 bases from V and 4 from J; bases not matched to a gene: 10.

J is TRBJ1-6 and V is TRBV27, with 7 bases that match TRBD1. Germline V gene sequence: CDR1 MNHEY, CDR2 SMNVEV (reference sequence). V gave up 6 bases and J gave up 7 bases; unmatched junction bases: 6. The CDR3 consists of 14 residues. The CDR3 region is CASRPGQPNSPLHF. The DNA for the CDR3 is TGTGCCAGCAGACCGGGACAGCCAAATTCACCCCTCCACTTT.

The chain links TRBV11-2 to TRBJ1-1, with 7 bases fitting TRBD1. Germline V lookup: CDR1 SGHAT, CDR2 FQNNGV. The V and J ends lost 5 bases and 10 bases, in that order; junction bases with no gene match: 7. This CDR3 has 12 amino acids. CDR3 DNA sequence: TGTGCCAGCAGCCAATGGGAGGGGGCAGCTTTCTTT. Protein product: CASSQWEGAAFF.

The CDR3 loop is CARECRGSNISYEQYV. CDR3 in DNA: TGTGCCAGGGAATGTAGGGGTTCGAACATCTCCTACGAGCAGTACGTC. This chain uses TRBV6-1 with TRBJ2-7; tentatively, D is TRBD1 (5 bases). Germline V CDR1 and CDR2: MNHNS, SASEGT. V lost 9 bases to trimming and J lost 0 bases, with 21 bases between them. The length of the CDR3 is 16 residues.

The chain joins TRBV6-5 to TRBJ2-1, with TRBD1 identical over 7 bases. CDR1 is MNHEY, CDR2 SVGAGI, per germline. The V and J ends lost 1 base and 7 bases, in that order; junction bases with no gene match: 13. This CDR3 comprises 17 residues. The CDR3 DNA reads TGTGCCAGCAGTTACTATATCAGTGTAGCAGGGGGTAATGAGCAGTTCTTC. Amino acid sequence: CASSYYISVAGGNEQFF.

The sample holds a few counts of this clonotype. The chain combines TRBV7-8 with TRBJ2-6; 7 bases fit TRBD1. V shed 1 base, J shed 1 base, and the junction held 10 bases outside the gene matches. This CDR3 has 19 residues. Germline V CDR1 and CDR2: SGHVS, FQNEAQ. DNA for the CDR3: TGTGCCAGCAGCTTAGGGACCTACAGGGGTCGGTCTGGGGCCAACGTCCTGACTTTC. Translated: CASSLGTYRGRSGANVLTF.